This T cell receptor (beta chain) stems from a study of blood T cell repertoires in COVID-19. As for the study in general: Italy, Spain and the United States were the sources of the convalescent and acute COVID-19 samples.

CDR3 length equals 15 residues. Profiling relied on immunoSEQ multiplex PCR, and the TCRdb table lists in-frame clones only, not all of them. The sample contains roughly 180,000 clones, 82% of which appear only once. The material sequenced was PBMCs or T cells enriched from blood (not recorded which). This chain connects TRBV21-1 to TRBJ2-7; TRBD1, the D gene given by the table, was not confirmed from the DNA. TRBV21-1 is a pseudogene. The clonotype originates from a man between 60 and 75 years old who had recovered from COVID-19. The CDR3 region is CASSKGDKEPYEQYF. The CDR3 DNA reads TGTGCCAGCAGCAAAGGGGACAAGGAGCCCTACGAGCAGTACTTC.